These T cell receptor beta chains were read from a single sample in a study of control samples from healthy donors and cancer patients. This table comes from immunoSEQ multiplex PCR, and its TCRdb copy is limited to in-frame clones, with some not included. The sample shows roughly 100,000 clones, 90% to 95% of them seen only once. The source material was blood. The receptors were gathered from a woman aged 18-29 years in good health. CDR3s include the opening cysteine and the closing phenylalanine or tryptophan. D genes are given only for firm matches. The size of a clone is reported for some rows only, either as once, few or many, or as a class for expanded clones.

abundance	j_gene	d_gene	v_gene	CDR3aa	CDR3nt
.	TRBJ2-5	TRBD1	TRBV28	CASTRGGTGGRETQYF	TGTGCCAGCACCCGAGGGGGAACAGGGGGACGCGAGACCCAGTACTTC
.	TRBJ2-7	.	TRBV5-4	CASSLVGWAHYEQYF	TGTGCCAGCAGCTTGGTAGGCTGGGCCCACTACGAGCAGTACTTC
.	TRBJ1-4	.	TRBV28	CASSAVPGEANEKLFF	TGTGCCAGCAGTGCGGTCCCGGGCGAGGCTAATGAAAAACTGTTTTTT
.	TRBJ2-2	TRBD2	TRBV6-2/TRBV6-3	CASSRLAGGLTGELFF	TGTGCCAGCAGCAGACTAGCGGGGGGTCTCACCGGGGAGCTGTTTTTT
.	TRBJ1-4	TRBD1	TRBV24-1	CATSDWTGGEEKLFF	TGTGCCACCAGTGACTGGACAGGGGGCGAGGAAAAACTGTTTTTT
.	TRBJ2-3	.	TRBV19	CASSTGGRQGTDTQYF	TGTGCCAGTAGTACCGGGGGGAGACAGGGCACAGATACGCAGTATTTT
.	TRBJ2-1	TRBD2	TRBV7-2	CASSLALADYNEQFF	TGTGCCAGCAGCCTGGCCCTAGCGGATTACAATGAGCAGTTCTTC
.	TRBJ2-7	TRBD1	TRBV11-3	CASSRQGGSYEQYF	TGTGCCAGCAGCCGACAGGGGGGCTCCTACGAGCAGTACTTC
once	TRBJ1-2	.	TRBV27	CASSSAVGGANYGYTF	TGTGCCAGCAGTTCCGCCGTTGGGGGAGCAAACTATGGCTACACCTTC
.	TRBJ2-1	TRBD2	TRBV14	CASSSFWADGGSIDNEQFF	TGTGCCAGCAGCTCATTTTGGGCCGATGGCGGGAGTATAGACAATGAGCAGTTCTTC
once	TRBJ1-3	.	TRBV2	CAGKTADSGNTIYF	TGTGCCGGCAAAACAGCAGACTCTGGAAACACCATATATTTT
.	TRBJ1-2	.	TRBV2	CASRDTAHYGYTF	TGTGCCAGCAGAGATACAGCCCACTATGGCTACACCTTC
.	TRBJ2-7	.	TRBV11-3	CASSPKEFLYEQYF	TGTGCCAGCAGCCCAAAGGAGTTCCTCTACGAGCAGTACTTC
.	TRBJ2-7	.	TRBV30	CAWAKVAYEQYF	TGTGCCTGGGCAAAAGTGGCCTACGAGCAGTACTTC
.	TRBJ1-2	.	TRBV2	CASGNRDSLYGYTF	TGTGCCAGCGGCAACAGGGACTCTCTCTATGGCTACACCTTC
.	TRBJ2-2	.	TRBV9	CASSGDNTGELFF	TGTGCCAGCAGCGGGGATAACACCGGGGAGCTGTTTTTT
.	TRBJ2-5	TRBD1	TRBV5-4	CASSLVGQGIETQYF	TGTGCCAGCAGCTTGGTGGGACAGGGAATAGAGACCCAGTACTTC
few	TRBJ2-7	.	TRBV10-1	CASSGTRNGEQYF	TGCGCCAGCTCCGGGACCCGCAACGGCGAGCAGTACTTC
.	TRBJ1-5	.	TRBV7-2	CASSIRGNQPQHF	TGTGCCAGCAGCATCAGGGGAAATCAGCCCCAGCATTTT
.	TRBJ2-3	.	TRBV2	CASSEGGGGTDTQYF	TGTGCCAGCAGTGAAGGGGGAGGCGGCACAGATACGCAGTATTTT
.	TRBJ2-7	.	TRBV20-1	CSARVGLTQYF	TGCAGTGCTAGAGTTGGACTAACACAGTACTTC
.	TRBJ2-1	.	TRBV7-2	CASSFYPPYNEQFF	TGTGCCAGCAGCTTCTATCCCCCCTACAATGAGCAGTTCTTC
.	TRBJ1-6	TRBD1	TRBV6-1	CASSGTGWPYNSPLHF	TGTGCCAGCAGTGGGACAGGGTGGCCCTATAATTCACCCCTCCACTTT
.	TRBJ1-1	.	TRBV7-9	CASRIGDPEAFF	TGTGCCAGCAGAATCGGGGATCCTGAAGCTTTCTTT
.	TRBJ2-7	TRBD1	TRBV3-1/TRBV3-2	CASSPDRGWGEQYF	TGTGCCAGCAGCCCCGACAGGGGATGGGGCGAGCAGTACTTC
.	TRBJ2-2	.	TRBV7-2	CASSLIPRQVFLDGELFF	TGTGCCAGCAGCTTAATACCAAGACAGGTTTTTTTGGACGGGGAGCTGTTTTTT
.	TRBJ1-1	.	TRBV21-1	CASSPRQGLNTEAFF	TGTGCCAGCAGCCCAAGACAGGGGTTGAACACTGAAGCTTTCTTT
.	TRBJ1-5	.	TRBV3-1/TRBV3-2	CASSQVQGSNQPQHF	TGTGCCAGCAGCCAAGTCCAGGGGAGCAATCAGCCCCAGCATTTT